Described below is a single TCR beta chain sequence and its context. Study processing details: The assay estimated nucleated cells by amplifying reference gene primers. This table comes from immunoSEQ multiplex PCR, and its TCRdb copy is limited to in-frame clones, with some not included. The V and J calls and clone size come from that table; D and trimming were worked out from the DNA. The sample carries 200,000 to 250,000 clones, roughly 80% recorded once. The data are from a study of blood T cell repertoires in COVID-19. The CDR3 has 12 residues. Germline CDR1 reads SGHTA; CDR2 reads FQGTGA. Deletions cut 5 bases from V and 8 bases from J, with 12 bases between.

The chain carries TRBV7-3 and TRBJ1-2; D possibly corresponds to TRBD1 (6 bases). The source is a woman of 80 years or more with COVID-19, enrolled during active disease. Sequencing input: peripheral blood. The DNA for the CDR3 is TGTGCCAGCAGCGAAGACAGGTGGGGCTACACCTTC. Translated, it gives CASSEDRWGYTF.